This TCR beta chain was recorded in a study of patients and donors after allogeneic stem cell transplantation. One entry per CDR3 protein, called by TCRdb with MiXCR from the RT-PCR reads. The sample lists roughly 180,000 distinct CDR3 sequences, 41% seen once, with about 35% in the top ten. The CDR3 is made up of 16 amino acids. Germline V gives CDR1 MDHEN, CDR2 SYDVKM. Germline trimming cut 4 bases from V and 6 bases from J; bases unmatched to any gene: 9. The sequencing input was blood, either unsorted or a sorted T cell fraction (not recorded which). The TCR was taken from a human donor who was either an allogeneic HSCT recipient or a stem cell or donor lymphocyte infusion donor (not recorded which). It is not recorded whose cells these are; they may come from a transplant donor. The chain has TRBV28 and TRBJ2-2; 9 nucleotides align to TRBD2. The DNA of the CDR3 is TGTGCCAGCAGTTCCTCCCCGGGACTAGCAGCCGGGGAGCTGTTTTTT. This codes for CASSSSPGLAAGELFF. The variable domain in full, completed from reference TRBV28 and TRBJ2-2, reads DVKVTQSSRYLVKRTGEKVFLECVQDMDHENMFWYRQDPGLGLRLIYFSYDVKMKEKGDIPEGYSVSREKKERFSLILESASTNQTSMYLCASSSSPGLAAGELFFGEGSRLTVL.